Below are 28 T cell receptor beta chains sequenced from a single sample in a study of blood T cell repertoires in COVID-19. The repertoire was sequenced with immunoSEQ multiplex PCR; TCRdb's copy has only in-frame clones and lacks some. This table has about 55,000 clones, 87% appearing once. Sequenced sample: peripheral blood. The receptors originated from a human donor with active COVID-19. The donor label of this sample is uncertain.

The rearrangement uses TRBV4-1 and TRBJ2-6; 12 positions match TRBD2. The germline V gene has CDR1 MGHRA and CDR2 YSYEKL. The CDR3 is made up of 18 amino acids. The trim removed 2 bases at V and 4 bases at J, leaving 6 bases unmatched. The CDR3 DNA reads TGCGCCAGCAGCCAAAGACTAGCGGGGGAGTACGGGGCCAACGTCCTGACTTTC. It specifies CASSQRLAGEYGANVLTF.

The table lists this clone with a count of one. This chain connects TRBV19 to TRBJ2-5; 9 bases are shared with TRBD2. Per the germline V gene, CDR1 is LNHDA and CDR2 is SQIVND (reference sequence). With 6 bases clipped from V and 5 bases from J, the junction kept 10 bases outside the gene matches. The CDR3 covers 15 residues. Here the CDR3 DNA reads TGTGCCAGTAGCCCCCGGCGGGGGGGTATTGAGACCCAGTACTTC. This codes for CASSPRRGGIETQYF.

This chain joins TRBV7-3 and TRBJ2-2; a possible D gene is TRBD1 (6 bases). The V end lost 5 bases, the J end lost 2 bases, and 15 bases lay between the germline ends. Germline loops: CDR1 SGHTA, CDR2 FQGTGA. CDR3 size: 16 residues. The CDR3 region is CASSPAIRGNTGELFF. The CDR3 DNA reads TGTGCCAGCAGCCCAGCGATCAGGGGCAACACCGGGGAGCTGTTTTTT. Together with reference TRBV7-3 and TRBJ2-2, the CDR3 gives the full variable domain: GAGVSQTPSNKVTEKGKYVELRCDPISGHTALYWYRQSLGQGPEFLIYFQGTGAADDSGLPNDRFFAVRPEGSVSTLKIQRTERGDSAVYLCASSPAIRGNTGELFFGEGSRLTVL.

The chain links TRBV5-4 to TRBJ2-2; possible D gene TRBD1, 6 bases. CDR3 length: 14 amino acids. Deletions cut 2 bases from V and 7 bases from J, with 12 bases between. Per the germline V gene, CDR1 is SGHNT and CDR2 is YYREEE (reference sequence). The CDR3 sequence is CASSFQGQGGELFF. The CDR3 DNA is TGTGCCAGCAGCTTCCAGGGGCAGGGCGGGGAGCTGTTTTTT.

The chain carries TRBV19 and TRBJ1-1; possibly TRBD1 for D (5 bases). CDR1 and CDR2 from the germline V gene are LNHDA and SQIVND (reference sequence). The CDR3 length is 14 residues. The V end was cut by 3 bases, the J end by 0 bases, with 8 bases between. This CDR3 reads CASSIGGLNTEAFF. The CDR3 coding sequence is TGTGCCAGTAGTATTGGGGGGTTGAACACTGAAGCTTTCTTT.

The chain uses TRBV7-2 and TRBJ1-4; possible D gene TRBD1, 5 bases. The V gene lost 4 bases and the J gene lost 0 bases, with 6 bases spanning the gap. CDR1 is SGHTA and CDR2 is FQGNSA in the germline V gene. This CDR3 contains 14 residues. The CDR3 DNA reads TGTGCCAGCAGCTCACAGGCAACTAATGAAAAACTGTTTTTT. Protein product: CASSSQATNEKLFF.

This chain joins TRBV5-1 and TRBJ2-2, with 16 bases matching TRBD2. V shed 4 bases, J shed 6 bases, and the junction held 6 bases outside the gene matches. Germline CDR1 SGHRS, CDR2 YFSETQ. The CDR3 is made up of 17 amino acids. Here the CDR3 reads CASSPGLAGGPPGELFF. The CDR3 DNA reads TGCGCCAGCAGCCCGGGACTAGCGGGGGGGCCCCCCGGGGAGCTGTTTTTT.

The chain has TRBV9 and TRBJ2-1; weak D call: TRBD1 (6 bases). Germline V gives CDR1 SGDLS, CDR2 YYNGEE. Trimming left V 4 bases short and J 7 bases short, with 6 bases between. The CDR3 has 11 amino acids. CDR3 sequence: CASSQGNEQFF. The CDR3 DNA is TGTGCCAGCAGCCAGGGGAATGAGCAGTTCTTC.

For the CDR3, the DNA is TGTGCCAGCAGGATATTAGGACAGGGCATCACCTACGAGCAGTACTTC. Translated, it gives CASRILGQGITYEQYF. The chain has TRBV6-4 and TRBJ2-7, with 8 bases matching TRBD1. This CDR3 is built from 16 residues. Germline V gives CDR1 MRHNA, CDR2 SNTAGT. The J segment lost 2 bases and the V segment lost 6 bases, leaving 12 bases of the junction unmatched.

The chain has TRBV3-1 (or the pseudogene TRBV3-2) and TRBJ2-7; 10 nucleotides match TRBD2. The CDR3 has 15 amino acids. The J segment lost 12 bases and the V segment lost 1 base, leaving 12 bases of the junction unmatched. Per germline, CDR1 LGHDT and CDR2 YNNKEL (reference sequence). The CDR3 reads CASSQAASGGRGLYF. The CDR3 coding sequence is TGTGCCAGCAGCCAAGCCGCTAGCGGGGGCCGTGGGTTGTACTTC.

This chain joins TRBV5-4 and TRBJ2-1, with TRBD1 identical over 9 bases. V lost 8 bases to trimming and J lost 9 bases; unmatched junction nucleotides: 9. This CDR3 has 13 residues. Per germline, CDR1 SGHNT and CDR2 YYREEE (reference sequence). CDR3 protein: CASQRQGEGEQFF. The CDR3 DNA reads as TGTGCCAGTCAGAGACAGGGGGAAGGTGAGCAGTTCTTC.

CDR3 nucleotides: TGTGCCAGCGGCGGCACTGAAGCTTTCTTT. It translates to CASGGTEAFF. V and J are TRBV3-1 (or the pseudogene TRBV3-2) and TRBJ1-1, with no clear D. Between the trimmed V and J ends, which lost 8 bases and 4 bases, there was a span of 5 bases. In germline, CDR1 is LGHDT, CDR2 YNNKEL (reference sequence). The CDR3 spans 10 residues.

The chain recombines TRBV5-1 with TRBJ2-1, with D possibly being TRBD1 (6 bases). Deletions cut 6 bases from V and 9 bases from J, with 22 bases between. There are 15 residues in the CDR3. CDR1 SGHRS and CDR2 YFSETQ come from the germline V gene. The CDR3 nucleotides are TGCGCCAGCACCTTAAACCCACGCCCGGACAGTGAGCAGTTCTTC. This codes for CASTLNPRPDSEQFF.

The table lists this clone with a count of one. The chain uses TRBV6-5 and TRBJ1-2; D is perhaps TRBD1 (5 bases). Trimming took 6 bases from V and 10 from J, leaving 18 bases between them. The germline V gene encodes CDR1 MNHEY and CDR2 SVGAGI. CDR3 length: 13 residues. Here the CDR3 DNA reads TGTGCCAGCAGCCCGCGGGGGGTCGAACACTACACCTTC. Its protein is CASSPRGVEHYTF.

V and J are TRBV6-6 and TRBJ1-1; 9 bases agree with TRBD1. Per germline, CDR1 MNHNY and CDR2 SVGAGI (reference sequence). V dropped 5 bases and J dropped 12; count of bases not matched to a gene: 4. This CDR3 comprises 11 residues. CDR3 region: CASSQTGGPFF. CDR3 DNA: TGTGCCAGCAGTCAGACAGGGGGACCTTTCTTT.

The chain has TRBV19 and TRBJ2-5; 10 nucleotides line up with TRBD2. J lost 4 bases, V lost 9 bases, and 17 bases had no gene match. Germline V gene lookup returns CDR1 LNHDA and CDR2 SQIVND (reference sequence). The CDR3 has 17 amino acids. The CDR3 nucleotides are TGTGCCAGCCGAGGCGGGAGCGGGGGGGCCAGCGGAGAGACCCAGTACTTC. The encoded protein is CASRGGSGGASGETQYF.

This sequence joins TRBV9 and TRBJ1-2, with TRBD1 identical over 8 bases. Trimming at V came to 3 bases and at J to 1 base, leaving 8 bases not matched to a gene. The CDR3 has 16 amino acids. Germline V gene data show CDR1 as SGDLS and CDR2 as YYNGEE. DNA for the CDR3: TGTGCCAGCAGCGAAACCGGGACAGGTTTTAACTATGGCTACACCTTC. As protein: CASSETGTGFNYGYTF.

The rearrangement links TRBV3-1 (or the pseudogene TRBV3-2) to TRBJ2-2; tentatively, D is TRBD1 (5 bases). The CDR3 has 15 residues. Between the trimmed V and J ends, which lost 4 bases and 8 bases, there was a span of 17 bases. From germline, CDR1 is LGHDT and CDR2 YNNKEL (reference sequence). CDR3 DNA sequence: TGTGCCAGCAGCCCCCAGGGCTACGTGCCAGGGGAGCTGTTTTTT. Translated: CASSPQGYVPGELFF.

This CDR3 reads CASSFAGGQGNSPLHF. The CDR3 DNA follows: TGTGCCAGCAGTTTCGCGGGAGGACAGGGGAATTCACCCCTCCACTTT. The rearrangement uses TRBV5-5 and TRBJ1-6; 9 bases map to TRBD1. CDR1 and CDR2 from the germline V gene are SGHKS and YYEKEE (reference sequence). The CDR3 covers 16 residues. The V gene end was trimmed by 5 bases and the J gene end by 7 bases; junction bases not matched to a gene: 10.

The chain carries TRBV6-1 and TRBJ1-2; D remains unclear. The CDR3 is 13 residues long. Per the germline V gene, CDR1 is MNHNS and CDR2 is SASEGT. Trimming shortened V by 2 bases and J by 4 bases, and 8 bases separated the two germline ends. The chain's CDR3 is CASSEPETYGYTF. The CDR3 DNA is TGTGCCAGCAGTGAACCGGAGACCTATGGCTACACCTTC.

V usage is TRBV2 and J usage is TRBJ2-2; D ambiguous. This CDR3 is built from 14 residues. Germline V gene sequence: CDR1 SNHLY, CDR2 FYNNEI. V gave up 7 bases and J gave up 1 base, with 10 bases separating them. CDR3 amino acids: CASNYILNTGELFF. The CDR3 DNA reads TGTGCCAGCAATTACATCCTGAACACCGGGGAGCTGTTTTTT. Full variable domain (missing parts from reference TRBV2 and TRBJ2-2): EPEVTQTPSHQVTQMGQEVILRCVPISNHLYFYWYRQILGQKVEFLVSFYNNEISEKSEIFDDQFSVERPDGSNFTLKIRSTKLEDSAMYFCASNYILNTGELFFGEGSRLTVL.

This rearrangement joins TRBV5-1 to TRBJ1-1; possibly TRBD1 for D (6 bases). The CDR3 loop spans 15 amino acids. Germline values: CDR1 SGHRS, CDR2 YFSETQ. Trimming cost V 5 bases and J 5 bases, with 19 bases left between them. The CDR3 spells CASSPTGMERTEAFF. The CDR3 nucleotides are TGCGCCAGCAGTCCTACAGGGATGGAAAGGACTGAAGCTTTCTTT. Variable domain in full (rest from reference TRBV5-1 and TRBJ1-1): KAGVTQTPRYLIKTRGQQVTLSCSPISGHRSVSWYQQTPGQGLQFLFEYFSETQRNKGNFPGRFSGRQFSNSRSEMNVSTLELGDSALYLCASSPTGMERTEAFFGQGTRLTVV.

The rearrangement joins TRBV19 to TRBJ1-2; TRBD1 is a possible D gene (5 bases). Trimming left V 4 bases short and J 8 bases short, with 11 bases between. In germline, CDR1 is LNHDA, CDR2 SQIVND (reference sequence). The CDR3 has 12 residues. CDR3 sequence reads: CASSTTRGGYTF. The CDR3 DNA reads as TGTGCCAGTAGTACCACTCGGGGGGGCTACACCTTC. The whole variable domain, remainder taken from reference TRBV19 and TRBJ1-2, is DGGITQSPKYLFRKEGQNVTLSCEQNLNHDAMYWYRQDPGQGLRLIYYSQIVNDFQKGDIAEGYSVSREKKESFPLTVTSAQKNPTAFYLCASSTTRGGYTFGSGTRLTVV.

With regard to this clone: Germline and junction disagree at one end, which may indicate a read error. The J gene is TRBJ1-6, the V gene TRBV29-1; the match to TRBD1 covers 7 bases. The CDR3 totals 16 residues. Germline CDR1 SQVTM, CDR2 ANQGSEA. The CDR3 DNA follows: TGCAGCGTTCAAGACAGGGATAGCTCCTATAATTCACCCCTCCACTTT. Protein: CSVQDRDSSYNSPLHF.

In its sample, this clone was seen once. CDR3 in DNA: TGTGCCAGCAGCCCTGGACAGGGGAATGAAAAACTGTTTTTT. Translation: CASSPGQGNEKLFF. This chain connects TRBV7-9 to TRBJ1-4; 9 bases match TRBD1. This CDR3 is 14 amino acids long. The germline gives CDR1 SEHNR, CDR2 FQNEAQ (reference sequence). The V and J ends lost 5 bases and 5 bases, in that order; junction bases with no gene match: 3.

The rearrangement joins TRBV2 to TRBJ2-3; tentative D call: TRBD2 (6 bases). The germline V gene has CDR1 SNHLY and CDR2 FYNNEI. The V and J ends lost 8 bases and 5 bases respectively, with 11 bases between them. CDR3 length: 12 residues. CDR3 DNA sequence: TGTGCCAGCTTTGTGGGAGGAGATACGCAGTATTTT. Its protein product is CASFVGGDTQYF.

V gene TRBV7-2 combines with J gene TRBJ2-4; 7 bases match TRBD1. CDR3 length: 12 amino acids. The germline V gene encodes CDR1 SGHTA and CDR2 FQGNSA. V dropped 7 bases and J dropped 6; count of bases not matched to a gene: 3. The CDR3 nucleotides are TGTGCCAGCACCTGGGACAGAAACATTCAGTACTTC. Its protein product is CASTWDRNIQYF.

The chain uses TRBV14 and TRBJ2-3, with 7 bases fitting TRBD2. This CDR3 is built from 17 residues. V gave up 0 bases and J gave up 4 bases; unmatched junction bases: 10. Germline CDR1 reads SGHDN; CDR2 reads FVKESK. The CDR3 loop reads CASSQDWWKGGSDTQYF. The CDR3 nucleotides are TGTGCCAGCAGCCAAGATTGGTGGAAGGGAGGGTCAGATACGCAGTATTTT.